These T cell receptor beta chains were read from a single sample in a study of blood T cell repertoires in COVID-19. Clones were read by immunoSEQ multiplex PCR, and TCRdb kept only the in-frame ones, dropping some. Of fewer than 400,000 clones in the sample, more than 90% were seen once. The specimen sequenced was PBMCs or T cells enriched from blood (not recorded which). These receptors all come from a woman in her twenties or thirties who had recovered from COVID-19. The CDR3 runs from the conserved cysteine through the conserved F or W. The D gene is left open where the match is weak. The size entry is marked missing in some rows and otherwise reads once, few, many or a size class.

j_call clone_size v_call d_call cdr3_aa cdr3_nt
TRBJ1-1 NA TRBV21-1 NA CASSKGQGGSNPGTEAFF TGTGCCAGCAGCAAAGGACAGGGGGGATCGAACCCGGGAACTGAAGCTTTCTTT
TRBJ2-7 NA TRBV6-2/TRBV6-3 TRBD2 CASSLAGIYEQYF TGTGCCAGCAGTCTAGCGGGTATCTACGAGCAGTACTTC
TRBJ1-2 NA TRBV12-3/TRBV12-4 NA CASSLGGFYGYTF TGTGCCAGCAGTTTAGGAGGGTTTTATGGCTACACCTTC
TRBJ2-1 NA TRBV2 TRBD1 CASGGQGGSNEQFF TGTGCCAGCGGGGGACAGGGGGGGTCCAATGAGCAGTTCTTC
TRBJ2-3 once TRBV28 TRBD1 CASSWGTGSKGLTDTQYF TGTGCCAGCAGTTGGGGGACAGGCTCCAAGGGGCTCACAGATACGCAGTATTTT
TRBJ2-3 NA TRBV28 NA CASSLSPGLDTQYF TGTGCCAGCAGTTTATCCCCTGGACTCGATACGCAGTATTTT
TRBJ2-2 few TRBV9 TRBD2 CASSATPWGTSGTGELFF TGTGCCAGCAGCGCCACACCCTGGGGGACTAGCGGGACCGGGGAGCTGTTTTTT
TRBJ2-4 NA TRBV4-2 TRBD2 CASSRLTARESNIQYF TGTGCCAGCAGCCGCCTAACCGCGCGGGAGAGCAACATTCAGTACTTC
TRBJ1-5 NA TRBV28 NA CASRPRGRGNQPQHF TGTGCCAGCAGGCCCCGGGGGCGGGGGAATCAGCCCCAGCATTTT
TRBJ1-5 NA TRBV6-2/TRBV6-3 NA CASSSGGGQPQHF TGTGCCAGCAGTTCAGGTGGAGGACAGCCCCAGCATTTT
TRBJ2-3 NA TRBV11-3 NA CASSSGLSDTQYF TGTGCCAGCAGCTCGGGATTATCAGATACGCAGTATTTT
TRBJ2-3 NA TRBV6-5 NA CASSSRGSGTDTQYF TGTGCCAGCAGTTCCCGAGGGAGCGGGACAGATACGCAGTATTTT
TRBJ1-5 NA TRBV28 NA CASSLTFPGQPQHF TGTGCCAGCAGCCTGACCTTTCCGGGTCAGCCCCAGCATTTT
TRBJ1-5 NA TRBV7-9 NA CASSHSRVDRNQPQHF TGTGCCAGCAGCCATTCCAGGGTCGACCGCAATCAGCCCCAGCATTTT
TRBJ1-2 once TRBV28 TRBD1 CASSLGQGAHGYTF TGTGCCAGCAGTTTGGGGCAGGGGGCCCATGGCTACACCTTC
TRBJ2-7 NA TRBV6-6 TRBD1 CASSRDRGHEQYF TGTGCCAGCAGCCGGGACAGGGGCCACGAGCAGTACTTC
TRBJ1-1 NA TRBV15 NA CATKTTKNTEAFF TGTGCCACCAAGACAACCAAGAACACTGAAGCTTTCTTT
TRBJ1-5 once TRBV5-4 NA CASSLAIVVSNQPQHF TGTGCCAGCAGCTTGGCTATAGTAGTTAGCAATCAGCCCCAGCATTTT
TRBJ1-1 NA TRBV12-3/TRBV12-4 NA CARGGSPNTEAFF TGTGCGAGGGGAGGGTCTCCGAACACTGAAGCTTTCTTT
TRBJ1-2 once TRBV28 TRBD1 CASSSPGGGYGYTF TGTGCCAGCAGTTCCCCAGGGGGTGGCTATGGCTACACCTTC
TRBJ1-5 once TRBV3-1/TRBV3-2 NA CASSQGEGSQPQHF TGTGCCAGCAGCCAGGGTGAGGGAAGTCAGCCCCAGCATTTT
TRBJ2-5 once TRBV5-1 NA CASSRSGNHGETQYF TGCGCCAGCAGCCGTAGCGGAAACCACGGAGAGACCCAGTACTTC
TRBJ1-2 NA TRBV5-8 TRBD1 CASSQTGAGYGYTF TGTGCCAGCAGTCAGACAGGGGCTGGCTATGGCTACACCTTC
TRBJ1-3 NA TRBV5-5 TRBD1 CASSIGTGSVGNTIYF TGTGCCAGCAGCATAGGGACAGGGTCTGTCGGAAACACCATATATTTT
TRBJ2-7 NA TRBV19 NA CASSDPGTTYEQYF TGTGCCAGTAGTGACCCCGGCACTACGTACGAGCAGTACTTC
TRBJ1-1 few TRBV7-2 TRBD1 CASSLGGGQGLGAFF TGTGCCAGCAGCTTAGGTGGTGGACAGGGGTTAGGAGCTTTCTTT
TRBJ2-6 NA TRBV28 NA CASSPQNQGLGANVLTF TGTGCCAGCAGTCCTCAAAATCAGGGTCTTGGGGCCAACGTCCTGACTTTC
TRBJ1-2 NA TRBV18 NA CASSPSDSRIGYTF TGTGCCAGCTCACCCTCGGACAGCCGAATTGGCTACACCTTC
TRBJ2-2 once TRBV9 TRBD2 CASSVARLAGDSTGELFF TGTGCCAGCAGCGTAGCCCGACTAGCGGGAGACAGCACCGGGGAGCTGTTTTTT
TRBJ2-2 NA TRBV9 TRBD1 CASSLRQGMNTGELFF TGTGCCAGCAGCCTCAGACAGGGGATGAACACCGGGGAGCTGTTTTTT
TRBJ1-5 NA TRBV24-1 NA CATSEEGHQPQHF TGTGCCACCAGTGAGGAGGGTCATCAGCCCCAGCATTTT
TRBJ2-7 NA TRBV19 TRBD1 CASSTGTGVSPYEQYF TGTGCCAGTAGTACCGGGACAGGGGTCTCTCCCTACGAGCAGTACTTC
TRBJ1-3 NA TRBV18 NA CASSPEGNTIYF TGTGCCAGCTCACCTGAGGGAAACACCATATATTTT
TRBJ2-7 NA TRBV7-9 TRBD1 CASSAEDRGSYEQYF TGTGCCAGCAGCGCTGAAGACAGGGGATCCTACGAGCAGTACTTC
TRBJ1-5 NA TRBV10-3 TRBD1 CATRTGLSQPQHF TGTGCCACAAGGACAGGGCTGAGTCAGCCCCAGCATTTT
TRBJ1-5 NA TRBV10-3 TRBD1 CAISAGQSLESQHF TGTGCCATCAGTGCGGGACAGTCCTTAGAGTCCCAGCATTTT
TRBJ2-3 once TRBV11-3 NA CASSAVGRTRDTQYF TGTGCCAGCAGCGCCGTAGGGAGGACCAGAGATACGCAGTATTTT
TRBJ2-1 NA TRBV24-1 NA CATSDLGRGGGEQFF TGTGCCACCAGTGATTTGGGCAGGGGAGGGGGTGAGCAGTTCTTC
TRBJ1-2 NA TRBV28 NA CASTGVSYGYTF TGTGCCAGCACCGGGGTTTCCTATGGCTACACCTTC
TRBJ2-3 NA TRBV18 NA CASSRLAGDTQYF TGTGCCAGCTCACGACTCGCCGGGGATACGCAGTATTTT
TRBJ2-3 few TRBV29-1 TRBD2 CSKGLARADTQYF TGCAGCAAGGGACTAGCGAGGGCAGATACGCAGTATTTT
TRBJ2-5 once TRBV11-3 NA CASSPQALQETQYF TGTGCCAGCAGCCCCCAAGCCCTTCAAGAGACCCAGTACTTC
TRBJ1-2 once TRBV7-2 NA CASSLGSGGGYGYTF TGTGCCAGCAGCTTAGGATCGGGGGGTGGCTATGGCTACACCTTC
TRBJ1-4 NA TRBV6-5 NA CASSSTGLSEKLFF TGTGCCAGCAGTTCCACAGGGTTGAGTGAAAAACTGTTTTTT
TRBJ1-2 NA TRBV28 TRBD1 CASRGGGQGRGYTF TGTGCCAGCAGAGGTGGGGGACAGGGTCGTGGCTACACCTTC